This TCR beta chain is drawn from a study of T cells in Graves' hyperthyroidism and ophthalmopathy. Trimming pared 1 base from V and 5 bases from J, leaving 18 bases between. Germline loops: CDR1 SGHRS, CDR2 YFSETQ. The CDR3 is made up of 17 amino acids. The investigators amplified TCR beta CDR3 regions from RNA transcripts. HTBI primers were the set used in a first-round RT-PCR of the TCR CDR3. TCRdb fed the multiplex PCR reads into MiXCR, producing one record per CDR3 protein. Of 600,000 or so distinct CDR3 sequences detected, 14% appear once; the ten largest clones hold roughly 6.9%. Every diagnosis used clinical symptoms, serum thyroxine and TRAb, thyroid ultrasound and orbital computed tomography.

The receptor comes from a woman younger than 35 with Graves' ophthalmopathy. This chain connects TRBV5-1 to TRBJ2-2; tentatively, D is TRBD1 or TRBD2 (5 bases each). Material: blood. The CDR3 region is CASSLTYRGASTGELFF. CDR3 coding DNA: TGCGCCAGCAGCTTGACCTACAGAGGGGCCTCTACCGGGGAGCTGTTTTTT.